A single sample gave rise to the 19 T cell receptor beta chains below, sequenced in a study of human T cells and chemical hapten exposure. Time point of the sample: patch test 1, 2 weeks after DPC sensitization. Specified treatment: therapeutic diphenylcyclopropenone sensitization with weekly scalp DPC. MiXCR was run by TCRdb on the RACE reads, yielding one entry per CDR3 protein. This sample carries some 180,000 distinct CDR3 sequences, more than 20% of them seen once, and the ten largest clones take approximately 6.7%. Sample: whole blood, taken in connection with sensitization to the hapten diphenylcyclopropenone (DPC). The source is a woman aged 50 to 60 with alopecia areata. Some clones in this sample may be carry-over from other donors' samples.

This clonotype has just a few counts. The rearrangement links TRBV20-1 to TRBJ2-1; TRBD2 aligns across 7 bases. Germline CDR1 is DFQATT and CDR2 is SNEGSKA (reference sequence). The CDR3 runs to 14 residues. V lost 2 bases to trimming and J lost 5 bases; unmatched junction nucleotides: 6. CDR3 bases: TGCAGTGCTAGACCGCTAGCGGACAACAATGAGCAGTTCTTC. Translating it yields CSARPLADNNEQFF.

This clonotype was counted only a few times. The gene calls are TRBV5-1 and TRBJ1-1, with 7 bases fitting TRBD1. Trimming at V came to 3 bases and at J to 1 base, leaving 9 bases not matched to a gene. Germline V gene data show CDR1 as SGHRS and CDR2 as YFSETQ. There are 16 residues in the CDR3. CDR3 sequence reads: CASSSLRDSPNTEAFF. In DNA form, the CDR3 reads TGCGCCAGCAGCTCCCTCCGGGACAGTCCGAACACTGAAGCTTTCTTT. The full variable domain, completed using reference TRBV5-1 and TRBJ1-1, is KAGVTQTPRYLIKTRGQQVTLSCSPISGHRSVSWYQQTPGQGLQFLFEYFSETQRNKGNFPGRFSGRQFSNSRSEMNVSTLELGDSALYLCASSSLRDSPNTEAFFGQGTRLTVV.

The chain employs TRBV29-1 and TRBJ1-1; tentative D call: TRBD1 (5 bases). V shed 6 bases and J shed 2 bases, with 13 bases lying between them. The CDR3 spans 13 residues. The germline CDR1 and CDR2 sequences are SQVTM and ANQGSEA. CDR3 nucleotide sequence: TGCAGCGTATCCCTTGGGGGTAACACTGAAGCTTTCTTT. It specifies CSVSLGGNTEAFF.

There are many counts of this clonotype. The V and J genes are TRBV3-1 and TRBJ2-1, with TRBD2 matching over 9 bases. The germline CDR1 and CDR2 sequences are LGHDT and YNNKEL (reference sequence). The length of the CDR3 is 16 residues. V was pared by 3 bases and J by 7 bases, with 10 bases of the junction left unmatched. This CDR3 reads CASSQSLAGVRNEQFF. The CDR3 coding sequence is TGTGCCAGCAGCCAGAGTTTAGCGGGAGTTAGGAATGAGCAGTTCTTC.

The chain couples TRBV6-5 to TRBJ1-2; D might be TRBD1 (5 bases). The CDR3 runs 15 residues. Trimming removed 2 bases from V and 8 bases from J, with 18 bases in between. Germline assignment: CDR1 MNHEY and CDR2 SVGAGI. Here the CDR3 reads CASSYLLGTLGGYTF. The CDR3, as DNA: TGTGCCAGCAGTTACCTCCTGGGGACGCTGGGAGGCTACACCTTC.

This clonotype was picked up a small number of times. The rearrangement links TRBV7-2 to TRBJ2-1; no clear D gene. Germline loops: CDR1 SGHTA, CDR2 FQGNSA. This CDR3 comprises 15 residues. Trimming pared 5 bases from V and 0 bases from J, leaving 11 bases between. The CDR3 here is CASSANPSSYNEQFF. As DNA, the CDR3 is TGTGCCAGCAGCGCCAACCCAAGCTCCTACAATGAGCAGTTCTTC.

The V call is TRBV28, the J call TRBJ2-7, with D unresolved. Trimming took 5 bases from V and 6 from J, leaving 20 bases between them. The CDR3 consists of 15 residues. Germline values: CDR1 MDHEN, CDR2 SYDVKM. The CDR3 region has the DNA TGTGCCAGCAGTAGGGCCGACGTAGGGTTCGGCGAGCAGTACTTC. It translates to CASSRADVGFGEQYF.

This clonotype was seen only a few times. V is TRBV7-9 and J is TRBJ1-3; 7 bases match TRBD1. The CDR3 sequence is 14 residues long. Germline CDR1 is SEHNR and CDR2 is FQNEAQ (reference sequence). V shed 7 bases and J 4 bases; nucleotides not matched to a gene: 7. CDR3 sequence: CASTEGTVGNTIYF. In DNA, the CDR3 is TGTGCCAGCACGGAGGGGACAGTCGGAAACACCATATATTTT.

This clonotype was seen only a few times. The rearrangement uses TRBV18 and TRBJ1-2; D remains unclear. This CDR3 has 14 amino acids. Germline CDR1 reads KGHSH; CDR2 reads LQKENI. V was pared by 0 bases and J by 4 bases, with 9 bases between. The CDR3 sequence: CASSPPDGGYGYTF. CDR3 nucleotide sequence: TGTGCCAGCTCACCACCGGACGGTGGCTATGGCTACACCTTC.

This clonotype showed up many times. The rearrangement uses TRBV5-4 and TRBJ1-1; D remains unclear. The CDR3 contains 13 residues. The V and J ends lost 3 bases and 6 bases respectively, with 12 bases between them. Germline-derived CDR1 and CDR2 are SGHNT and YYREEE (reference sequence). CDR3 DNA sequence: TGTGCCAGCAGCTCCAGTATGTTGCCTGAAGCTTTCTTT. This encodes CASSSSMLPEAFF.

The chain combines TRBV5-1 with TRBJ2-1, with 8 positions matching TRBD2. Germline values: CDR1 SGHRS, CDR2 YFSETQ. The CDR3 loop spans 15 amino acids. V trimming: 4 bases; J trimming: 0 bases; junction bases outside the gene matches: 3. In DNA, the CDR3 is TGCGCCAGCAGCCGTAGCGGGGACTCCTACAATGAGCAGTTCTTC. Its protein is CASSRSGDSYNEQFF.

This clonotype was detected a few times. The rearrangement joins TRBV10-3 to TRBJ2-1; TRBD2 agrees at 8 bases. Germline V CDR1 and CDR2: ENHRY, SYGVKD. The CDR3 has 18 residues. V lost 6 bases and J lost 0; bases outside the gene matches: 13. This CDR3 is CAIRRTSGALISYNEQFF. CDR3 in DNA: TGTGCCATCAGAAGAACTAGCGGAGCCCTCATCTCCTACAATGAGCAGTTCTTC.

The chain employs TRBV28 and TRBJ2-7, with 9 bases lining up with TRBD2. Germline lookup yields CDR1 MDHEN and CDR2 SYDVKM. The CDR3 extends over 15 amino acids. The junction had 7 bases not matched to a gene; V was cut back by 7 bases and J by 0 bases. The CDR3 region is CASTPSGKVSYEQYF. CDR3 in DNA: TGTGCCAGCACCCCTAGCGGGAAGGTCTCCTACGAGCAGTACTTC.

This clonotype came up many times. In DNA form, the CDR3 reads TGTGCCATCGGACCGGACTGGGAGACCCAGTACTTC. This translates into CAIGPDWETQYF. The chain has TRBV10-3 and TRBJ2-5, with D perhaps matching TRBD2 (5 bases). The CDR3 has 12 amino acids. V was trimmed by 8 bases and J by 5 bases, leaving 12 bases between them. Germline CDR1 is ENHRY and CDR2 is SYGVKD.

This clonotype showed up just a few times. The V call is TRBV11-2, the J call TRBJ2-7; 7 nucleotides agree with TRBD1. Trimming cost V 5 bases and J 2 bases; bases outside gene matches: 6. CDR3 length equals 14 residues. The germline V gene encodes CDR1 SGHAT and CDR2 FQNNGV. The CDR3 sequence: CASSRAGTAYEQYF. CDR3 bases: TGTGCCAGCAGCCGAGCCGGGACAGCCTACGAGCAGTACTTC.

This clonotype was seen a handful of times. V gene TRBV12-3 or TRBV12-4 combines with J gene TRBJ2-1, with 12 bases lining up with TRBD1. The J segment lost 8 bases and the V segment lost 6 bases, leaving 5 bases of the junction unmatched. This CDR3 comprises 14 residues. CDR3 residues: CASSRDRGRDEQFF. DNA for the CDR3: TGTGCCAGCAGCCGGGACAGGGGGCGGGATGAGCAGTTCTTC.

The chain is built from TRBV20-1 and TRBJ2-7; TRBD2 aligns across 7 bases. V was clipped by 5 bases and J by 0 bases; unmatched bases: 4. The CDR3 covers 13 residues. CDR1 DFQATT and CDR2 SNEGSKA come from the germline V gene (reference sequence). CDR3: CSAGRTSSYEQYF. The CDR3 DNA reads as TGCAGTGCTGGTAGGACTAGCTCCTACGAGCAGTACTTC.

This clonotype was picked up a small number of times. V and J are TRBV7-6 and TRBJ2-1, with 7 nucleotides matching TRBD2. This CDR3 comprises 17 residues. The V gene's germline CDR1 is SGHVS and CDR2 FNYEAQ. V shed 5 bases and J 7 bases; nucleotides not matched to a gene: 17. CDR3 coding DNA: TGTGCCAGCAGCCAATACGGGGGGAGCCTAAAGGGGAATGAGCAGTTCTTC. Its translation: CASSQYGGSLKGNEQFF.

The V gene is TRBV7-2, the J gene TRBJ1-1; D gene ambiguous. Germline-derived CDR1 and CDR2 are SGHTA and FQGNSA. This CDR3 contains 17 residues. Trimming took off 4 bases at V and 3 bases at J, with 21 bases between the two ends. The CDR3 DNA reads as TGTGCCAGCAGCTCTGGGGTATTTAGAGGTTTGGACACTGAAGCTTTCTTT. Translation gives CASSSGVFRGLDTEAFF.